These 2 T cell receptor beta chains were sequenced from one sample in a study of T cells in localized non-small cell lung cancer. Assay: immunoSEQ multiplex PCR; the TCRdb copy retains only in-frame clones and omits some. The top ten clones hold around 15% of a sample with around 30,000 clones, over 75% of them seen once. The sample was peripheral blood, taken before any cancer treatment. These receptors were obtained from a male donor aged 60 or over with stage III squamous cell lung carcinoma.

The V and J genes are TRBV7-2 and TRBJ1-4; 9 bases line up with TRBD1. The V and J ends lost 5 bases and 7 bases, in that order; junction bases with no gene match: 14. CDR3 size: 17 residues. CDR1 SGHTA and CDR2 FQGNSA come from the germline V gene. CDR3 in amino acids: CASSAPGQGLGGEKLFF. The CDR3, as DNA: TGTGCCAGCAGCGCCCCGGGACAGGGTCTTGGAGGTGAAAAACTGTTTTTT.

The rearrangement joins TRBV30 to TRBJ2-7; D not certain. Germline V gene sequence: CDR1 GTSNPN, CDR2 SVGIG (reference sequence). The CDR3 runs 11 residues. V gave up 2 bases and J gave up 5 bases, with 7 bases separating them. CDR3 DNA sequence: TGTGCCTGGAGTCACTTTCACGAGCAGTACTTC. It codes for CAWSHFHEQYF.